The 17 T cell receptor beta chains in this list originate from one sample, sequenced in a study of T cells in Graves' hyperthyroidism and ophthalmopathy. Amplification of TCR beta CDR3 regions used RNA as the template. RT-PCR in the first round (using the HTBI primer set) targeted the TCR CDR3. A single record per CDR3 protein comes from TCRdb applying MiXCR to the multiplex PCR reads. This table holds about 400,000 distinct CDR3 sequences, around 16% found once. Sequenced material: blood. The receptor set was obtained from a woman aged 18-29 years with Graves' hyperthyroidism.

This clonotype was detected ten times or more. V usage is TRBV2 and J usage is TRBJ2-2, with TRBD2 identical over 8 bases. The CDR3 is made up of 14 amino acids. Germline V gene sequence: CDR1 SNHLY, CDR2 FYNNEI. V was clipped by 8 bases and J by 2 bases; unmatched bases: 4. This chain's CDR3 is CASCSGGNTGELFF. CDR3 in DNA: TGTGCCAGCTGCAGCGGGGGAAACACCGGGGAGCTGTTTTTT.

Concerning this clonotype itself: A single base separates this from a much larger clone, so it may be a read error. No DNA is shown, since the ends of the CDR3 on it are uncertain; the CDR3 is the one TCRdb lists. The chain has TRBV6-1 and TRBJ1-2. The CDR3 length equals 11 residues, ends included. The germline V gene encodes CDR1 MNHNS and CDR2 SASEGT. CDR3: CAGRQHYGCTF.

This clonotype was recorded at least ten times. The chain uses TRBV3-1 and TRBJ2-3; possibly TRBD1 for D (6 bases). The CDR3 covers 16 residues. Germline V lookup: CDR1 LGHDT, CDR2 YNNKEL (reference sequence). The V end lost 3 bases, the J end lost 0 bases, and 13 bases lay between the germline ends. The DNA for the CDR3 is TGTGCCAGCAGCCACTGGACAGCCTTTAGCACAGATACGCAGTATTTT. Translating it yields CASSHWTAFSTDTQYF.

The chain employs TRBV9 and TRBJ1-3, with D uncertain. Per the germline V gene, CDR1 is SGDLS and CDR2 is YYNGEE. The length of the CDR3 is 16 residues. Deletions cut 1 base from V and 0 bases from J, with 11 bases between. This chain's CDR3 is CASSVTGLSSGNTIYF. The CDR3, as DNA: TGTGCCAGCAGCGTAACTGGCTTGAGCTCTGGAAACACCATATATTTT.

This clonotype has just one count. The CDR3 bases are TGTGCCAGCATGACGGGACAGGGTAACACCGGGGAGCTGTTTTTT. Translation: CASMTGQGNTGELFF. The chain combines TRBV7-9 with TRBJ2-2; 9 positions match TRBD1. The germline V gene has CDR1 SEHNR and CDR2 FQNEAQ (reference sequence). CDR3 length: 15 residues. With V trimmed by 7 bases and J by 2 bases, 5 bases remained unmatched.

This clonotype appeared many times. V gene TRBV12-3 or TRBV12-4 combines with J gene TRBJ2-1, with D possibly matching TRBD1 (6 bases). This CDR3 is built from 12 residues. Trimming removed 4 bases from V and 12 bases from J, with 13 bases in between. CDR3 DNA sequence: TGTGCCAGCAGTTCCCACGCAGGGGTGCAGTTCTTC. Its translation: CASSSHAGVQFF.

CDR3 region: CASRALVDQPQHF. CDR3 nucleotide sequence: TGTGCCAGCAGGGCCTTGGTCGATCAGCCCCAGCATTTT. The chain couples TRBV6-1 to TRBJ1-5, with D hard to call. The V and J ends lost 6 bases and 5 bases respectively, with 11 bases between them. The CDR3 contains 13 residues. Germline V gives CDR1 MNHNS, CDR2 SASEGT.

This clonotype was counted many times. The chain uses TRBV12-3 or TRBV12-4 and TRBJ1-2, with 7 bases matching TRBD1. Trimming cost V 5 bases and J 13 bases; bases outside gene matches: 16. The length of the CDR3 is 14 residues. CDR3 protein: CASSQPGQIKGGTF. The DNA for the CDR3 is TGTGCCAGCAGTCAACCGGGACAGATTAAAGGTGGCACCTTC.

This clonotype showed up many times. The rearrangement joins TRBV5-1 to TRBJ2-2; D unclear. Trimming stripped 0 bases from V and 5 bases from J, with 5 bases between. This CDR3 is built from 13 residues. The germline gives CDR1 SGHRS, CDR2 YFSETQ. CDR3 region: CASSLERTGELFF. DNA for the CDR3: TGCGCCAGCAGCTTGGAGAGAACCGGGGAGCTGTTTTTT.

In this sample, this clonotype turned up many times. The V and J genes are TRBV6-1 and TRBJ2-1, with a possible D match to TRBD2 (5 bases). The CDR3 is made up of 13 amino acids. Germline V lookup: CDR1 MNHNS, CDR2 SASEGT. V lost 2 bases and J lost 10, with 12 bases in between. The CDR3 spells CASSESGGLEQFF. The CDR3 DNA reads TGTGCCAGCAGTGAATCGGGCGGGTTAGAGCAGTTCTTC.

This clonotype came up many times. The chain joins TRBV6-4 to TRBJ2-2; no clear D. Germline V gives CDR1 MRHNA, CDR2 SNTAGT. This CDR3 is 17 amino acids long. With 0 bases removed from V and 0 bases from J, the gap between germline ends came to 11 bases. The CDR3 DNA reads TGTGCCAGCAGTGACTCGAACTTAGGATCGAACACCGGGGAGCTGTTTTTT. It codes for CASSDSNLGSNTGELFF.

This rearrangement joins TRBV7-9 to TRBJ1-2, with 7 bases fitting TRBD1. Germline V gene lookup returns CDR1 SEHNR and CDR2 FQNEAQ (reference sequence). V trimming: 4 bases; J trimming: 8 bases; junction bases outside the gene matches: 7. This CDR3 spans 13 amino acids. The CDR3 bases are TGTGCCAGCAGCTGGACAGGTGGGGACGGCTACACCTTC. Translating gives CASSWTGGDGYTF.

The chain is built from TRBV7-8 and TRBJ2-7; 13 bases line up with TRBD2. Germline CDR1 reads SGHVS; CDR2 reads FQNEAQ. The J segment lost 5 bases and the V segment lost 5 bases, leaving 9 bases of the junction unmatched. The CDR3 covers 16 residues. As DNA, the CDR3 is TGTGCCAGCAGCAGGGGACTAGCGGGAAGATACGACGAGCAGTACTTC. This sequence encodes CASSRGLAGRYDEQYF.

There are many counts of this clonotype. This chain links TRBV2 with TRBJ1-6, with a weak D call TRBD1 (6 bases). V gave up 2 bases and J gave up 10 bases, with 9 bases separating them. This CDR3 has 13 residues. Germline V lookup: CDR1 SNHLY, CDR2 FYNNEI. CDR3 protein: CASSETGISPLHF. The CDR3 DNA reads as TGTGCCAGCAGTGAAACAGGGATATCACCCCTCCACTTT.

This clonotype was observed a few times. The genes are TRBV5-8 and TRBJ2-7, with a tentative D call TRBD1 (6 bases). Germline-derived CDR1 and CDR2 are SGHTS and YDEGEE. V lost 6 bases and J lost 3, with 13 bases in between. The CDR3 spans 13 residues. CDR3 sequence (DNA): TGTGCCAGCAACCACAGGGTCCACTACGAGCAGTACTTC. It codes for CASNHRVHYEQYF. The full variable domain, in which reference TRBV5-8 and TRBJ2-7 provide the parts outside the CDR3, is EAGVTQSPTHLIKTRGQQATLRCSPISGHTSVYWYQQALGLGLQFLLWYDEGEERNRGNFPPRFSGRQFPNYSSELNVNALELEDSALYLCASNHRVHYEQYFGPGTRLTVT.

This clonotype was observed a handful of times. V gene TRBV4-1 combines with J gene TRBJ1-6; TRBD1 is a possible D gene (5 bases). The germline V gene has CDR1 MGHRA and CDR2 YSYEKL. The CDR3 has 18 residues. V was pared by 4 bases and J by 0 bases, with 16 bases between. CDR3 in amino acids: CASSPSYLDSSYNSPLHF. In DNA form, the CDR3 reads TGCGCCAGCAGCCCCTCCTACCTTGACAGCTCCTATAATTCACCCCTCCACTTT.

The V and J genes are TRBV11-1 and TRBJ2-1; 7 bases fit TRBD2. V was clipped by 2 bases and J by 9 bases; unmatched bases: 16. Germline CDR1 and CDR2: SGHAT and FQDESV (reference sequence). The CDR3 covers 17 residues. The CDR3 DNA is TGTGCCAGCAGCTTATGGGAGGGCGGGCCCAAGGGTGGTGAGCAGTTCTTC. Protein: CASSLWEGGPKGGEQFF.